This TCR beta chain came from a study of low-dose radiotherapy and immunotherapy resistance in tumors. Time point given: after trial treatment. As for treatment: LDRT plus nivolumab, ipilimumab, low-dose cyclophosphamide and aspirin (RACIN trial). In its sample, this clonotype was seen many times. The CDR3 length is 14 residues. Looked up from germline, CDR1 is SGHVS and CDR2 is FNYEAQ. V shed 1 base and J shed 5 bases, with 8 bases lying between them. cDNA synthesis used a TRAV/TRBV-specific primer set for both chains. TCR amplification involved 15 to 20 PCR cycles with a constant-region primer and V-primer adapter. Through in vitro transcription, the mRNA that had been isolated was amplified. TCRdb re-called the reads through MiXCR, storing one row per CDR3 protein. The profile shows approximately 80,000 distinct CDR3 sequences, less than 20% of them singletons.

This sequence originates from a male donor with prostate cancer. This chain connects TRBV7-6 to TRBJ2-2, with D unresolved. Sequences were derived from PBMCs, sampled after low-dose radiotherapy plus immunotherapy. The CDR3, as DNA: TGTGCCAGCAGCTTAGACATCGGGACCGGGGAGCTGTTTTTT. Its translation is CASSLDIGTGELFF. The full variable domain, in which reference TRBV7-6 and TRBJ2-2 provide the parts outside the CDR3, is GAGVSQSPRYKVTKRGQDVALRCDPISGHVSLYWYRQALGQGPEFLTYFNYEAQQDKSGLPNDRFSAERPEGSISTLTIQRTEQRDSAMYRCASSLDIGTGELFFGEGSRLTVL.